This TCR beta chain was profiled in a study of T cells in localized non-small cell lung cancer. TCRdb's copy holds only in-frame clones and misses some; the assay was immunoSEQ multiplex PCR. The repertoire holds approximately 15,000 clones, about 85% seen once, with approximately 4% in the top ten. As to this clone: Antigen unknown.

Study-wide results and limits: Increased T cell density in blood showed an association with longer overall survival. The study found T cell clonality highest in uninvolved adjacent lung, above tumor.

Trimming removed 10 bases from V and 9 bases from J, with 25 bases in between. Germline V gene sequence: CDR1 LNHDA, CDR2 SQIVND (reference sequence). The length of the CDR3 is 15 residues. The chain combines TRBV19 with TRBJ1-5, with D hard to call. Sequencing was performed on peripheral blood, taken before any cancer treatment. This TCR was recovered from a woman between 35 and 70 years old with stage I lung adenocarcinoma. The CDR3 protein is CATKPVGSDGWPQHF. CDR3 DNA sequence: TGTGCCACCAAGCCTGTCGGGTCCGACGGTTGGCCCCAGCATTTT.